The 30 T cell receptor beta chains below all came from one sample that was sequenced in a study of blood T cell repertoires in COVID-19. Profiling relied on immunoSEQ multiplex PCR, and the TCRdb table lists in-frame clones only, not all of them. The sample yields around 86,000 clones, roughly 84% seen once. The sequencing sample was made of peripheral blood. The receptor set was obtained from a human donor in a cohort sampled during active COVID-19.

This clone was found once. J is TRBJ1-2 and V is TRBV6-4, with 10 bases matching TRBD1. After removal of 4 bases from V and 4 bases from J, the junction contained 6 bases not matched to a gene. The CDR3 has 15 amino acids. CDR1 is MRHNA and CDR2 is SNTAGT in the germline V gene. The CDR3 nucleotides are TGTGCCAGCAGTGCCGGACAGGGGGGGGGCTATGGCTACACCTTC. This gives the protein CASSAGQGGGYGYTF.

The CDR3 region has the DNA TGCGCCAGCAGCTTCGGGCCCGGAGGGAAAGATACGCAGTATTTT. Protein product: CASSFGPGGKDTQYF. The gene calls are TRBV5-1 and TRBJ2-3, with D maybe TRBD2 (6 bases). This CDR3 contains 15 residues. V lost 2 bases to trimming and J lost 5 bases, with 15 bases between them. CDR1 SGHRS and CDR2 YFSETQ come from the germline V gene.

The V and J genes are TRBV16 and TRBJ2-7, with a weak D call TRBD1 (6 bases). Looked up from germline, CDR1 is KGHSY and CDR2 is FQNENV. V lost 2 bases to trimming and J lost 3 bases, with 11 bases between them. This CDR3 is built from 14 residues. The CDR3 DNA reads as TGTGCCAGCAGCCAAGGACAGAGACTCTACGAGCAGTACTTC. This gives the protein CASSQGQRLYEQYF.

The chain has TRBV6-5 and TRBJ1-3; D not resolved. Germline CDR1 MNHEY, CDR2 SVGAGI. V lost 7 bases, J lost 1 base, and 14 bases lay in between. The CDR3 sequence is 15 residues long. CDR3 amino acids: CASTSRGVSGNTIYF. The CDR3 nucleotides are TGTGCCAGCACCAGCCGCGGGGTATCTGGAAACACCATATATTTT.

The chain uses TRBV12-3 or TRBV12-4 and TRBJ2-2, with D tentatively TRBD2 (5 bases). Between the trimmed V and J ends, which lost 7 bases and 1 base, there was a span of 7 bases. The CDR3 loop spans 13 amino acids. The CDR3 coding sequence is TGTGCCAGCACGGGGAGGAACACCGGGGAGCTGTTTTTT. Translation gives CASTGRNTGELFF.

The V gene is TRBV19, the J gene TRBJ1-3, with a weak D call TRBD1 (5 bases). This CDR3 has 13 amino acids. CDR1 LNHDA and CDR2 SQIVND come from the germline V gene (reference sequence). V gave up 8 bases and J gave up 0 bases, with 8 bases separating them. The CDR3 is CASGHNSGNTIYF. The CDR3 nucleotides read TGTGCCAGTGGACATAACTCTGGAAACACCATATATTTT.

J is TRBJ1-1 and V is TRBV4-2; 7 positions agree with TRBD1. Germline CDR1 is LGHNA and CDR2 is YNFKEQ. V lost 3 bases and J lost 3; bases outside the gene matches: 7. The CDR3 is 15 residues long. CDR3 in amino acids: CASSQGLQGDTEAFF. CDR3 coding DNA: TGTGCCAGCAGCCAGGGGTTGCAGGGGGACACTGAAGCTTTCTTT.

The V call is TRBV9, the J call TRBJ2-4; 9 bases match TRBD1. The CDR3 consists of 15 residues. Trimming took 4 bases from V and 8 from J; bases not matched to a gene: 10. Germline loops: CDR1 SGDLS, CDR2 YYNGEE. CDR3 residues: CASSPEGQGRDIQYF. The CDR3 DNA reads TGTGCCAGCAGCCCAGAAGGACAGGGGAGGGACATTCAGTACTTC.

This sequence joins TRBV28 and TRBJ2-7, with 8 nucleotides matching TRBD2. With 6 bases clipped from V and 1 base from J, the junction kept 8 bases outside the gene matches. CDR3 length equals 15 residues. CDR1 is MDHEN, CDR2 SYDVKM, per germline. The CDR3 reads CASRDGGGASYEQYF. CDR3 sequence (DNA): TGTGCCAGCAGGGACGGGGGGGGAGCGTCCTACGAGCAGTACTTC. Full variable domain (rest looked up from reference TRBV28 and TRBJ2-7): DVKVTQSSRYLVKRTGEKVFLECVQDMDHENMFWYRQDPGLGLRLIYFSYDVKMKEKGDIPEGYSVSREKKERFSLILESASTNQTSMYLCASRDGGGASYEQYFGPGTRLTVT.

The gene calls are TRBV5-6 and TRBJ2-7, with 8 positions matching TRBD1. CDR1 and CDR2 from the germline V gene are SGHDT and YYEEEE. This CDR3 region has 13 residues. The trim removed 3 bases at V and 12 bases at J, leaving 11 bases unmatched. CDR3 bases: TGTGCCAGCAGCTCGATGGACAGGGCCGGACGGTACTTC. It is translated as CASSSMDRAGRYF.

The chain employs TRBV9 and TRBJ1-4; 9 bases align to TRBD1. With 0 bases clipped from V and 0 bases from J, the junction kept 9 bases outside the gene matches. The CDR3 is 19 amino acids. Germline values: CDR1 SGDLS, CDR2 YYNGEE. The DNA for the CDR3 is TGTGCCAGCAGCGTAGCGCCCGGGACAGGGACCGCAACTAATGAAAAACTGTTTTTT. This codes for CASSVAPGTGTATNEKLFF.

J is TRBJ2-2 and V is TRBV18, with a possible D match to TRBD1 (6 bases). Trimming left V 6 bases short and J 7 bases short, with 15 bases between. This CDR3 has 14 amino acids. The V gene's germline CDR1 is KGHSH and CDR2 LQKENI. As DNA, the CDR3 is TGTGCCAGCTCGCCCCAGGGGAGAGACGGGGAGCTGTTTTTT. It encodes CASSPQGRDGELFF.

This chain links TRBV14 with TRBJ1-6; unclear D gene. The V gene lost 6 bases and the J gene lost 7 bases, with 10 bases spanning the gap. CDR1 SGHDN and CDR2 FVKESK come from the germline V gene. This CDR3 has 13 amino acids. The CDR3 region is CASSLTENSPLHF. DNA for the CDR3: TGTGCCAGCAGTCTGACGGAGAATTCACCCCTCCACTTT.

The chain uses TRBV18 and TRBJ1-1, with TRBD1 matching over 9 bases. Trimming cost V 3 bases and J 3 bases; bases outside gene matches: 8. Per germline, CDR1 KGHSH and CDR2 LQKENI. The CDR3 consists of 16 residues. Written as DNA, the CDR3 is TGTGCCAGCTCACCGGGACAGGGAGTTGGGGACACTGAAGCTTTCTTT. Protein: CASSPGQGVGDTEAFF.

The rearrangement joins TRBV5-4 to TRBJ2-7, with TRBD1 identical over 7 bases. The CDR3 runs 14 residues. Germline-derived CDR1 and CDR2 are SGHNT and YYREEE (reference sequence). The trim removed 3 bases at V and 2 bases at J, leaving 5 bases unmatched. CDR3 in DNA: TGTGCCAGCAGCTCCGGGACAGTCCCCTACGAGCAGTACTTC. Its translation: CASSSGTVPYEQYF.

The chain combines TRBV7-2 with TRBJ1-5, with D uncertain. Trimming left V 5 bases short and J 5 bases short, with 22 bases between. Germline V CDR1 and CDR2: SGHTA, FQGNSA. The CDR3 covers 17 residues. CDR3 coding DNA: TGTGCCAGCAGCCAAGGCGGTCCTTCCGGGTTCTATCAGCCCCAGCATTTT. Protein sequence: CASSQGGPSGFYQPQHF.

J is TRBJ2-7 and V is TRBV27, with 7 bases aligning to TRBD1. Germline V gives CDR1 MNHEY, CDR2 SMNVEV (reference sequence). J gave up 2 bases and V 6 bases, and 4 bases lay outside the gene matches. The CDR3 runs 13 residues. The CDR3 DNA sequence: TGTGCCAGCAGCCTAGGGGGCCCCTACGAGCAGTACTTC. It encodes CASSLGGPYEQYF.

The chain employs TRBV10-3 and TRBJ1-1; TRBD1 matches at 8 bases. The CDR3 covers 13 residues. With V trimmed by 7 bases and J by 3 bases, 4 bases remained unmatched. Germline V lookup: CDR1 ENHRY, CDR2 SYGVKD. The CDR3 loop reads CAITPTGDTEAFF. The CDR3 DNA follows: TGTGCCATCACCCCGACAGGGGACACTGAAGCTTTCTTT.

In regard to this clone: A much larger clone lies a single base off, so this may be a read error. CDR3 amino acids: CASRPPGGGGTEAFF. In nucleotides, the CDR3 is TGTGCCAGCCGCCCCCCGGGGGGCGGGGGTACTGAAGCTTTCTTT. The rearrangement joins TRBV7-3 to TRBJ1-1; possible D gene TRBD1, 6 bases. The CDR3 has 15 amino acids. The germline V gene encodes CDR1 SGHTA and CDR2 FQGTGA. The germline V and J ends were trimmed by 8 bases and 5 bases, with 21 bases remaining between them.

This chain links TRBV7-3 with TRBJ2-2, with 7 bases that match TRBD1. This CDR3 comprises 15 residues. The trim removed 5 bases at V and 4 bases at J, leaving 7 bases unmatched. Looked up from germline, CDR1 is SGHTA and CDR2 is FQGTGA. CDR3: CASSPRTGSTGELFF. The CDR3 DNA sequence: TGTGCCAGCAGCCCCAGGACAGGTTCCACCGGGGAGCTGTTTTTT.

The chain employs TRBV30 and TRBJ2-5; tentatively, D is TRBD1 (5 bases). The V end was cut by 0 bases, the J end by 4 bases, with 9 bases between. Germline CDR1 and CDR2: GTSNPN and SVGIG (reference sequence). The CDR3 loop spans 13 amino acids. The CDR3 sequence is CAWSVGVTETQYF. CDR3 sequence (DNA): TGTGCCTGGAGTGTAGGGGTTACAGAGACCCAGTACTTC.

The chain carries TRBV7-9 and TRBJ2-5; 8 positions match TRBD1. The CDR3 totals 14 residues. The J segment lost 9 bases and the V segment lost 1 base, leaving 7 bases of the junction unmatched. CDR1 is SEHNR and CDR2 is FQNEAQ in the germline V gene (reference sequence). CDR3 in DNA: TGTGCCAGCAGCTTAGAGGGGACAGGACATCCCCAGTACTTC. Protein product: CASSLEGTGHPQYF.

V and J are TRBV19 and TRBJ1-2, with 8 bases identical to TRBD1. CDR3 length equals 14 residues. Germline trimming cut 5 bases from V and 2 bases from J; bases unmatched to any gene: 4. Germline V gives CDR1 LNHDA, CDR2 SQIVND (reference sequence). CDR3 DNA: TGTGCCAGTAGTCCCAGACAGGGGAACTATGGCTACACCTTC. Protein sequence: CASSPRQGNYGYTF.

This clone was picked up one time. The chain uses TRBV7-8 and TRBJ1-5; the D is unclear. CDR1 is SGHVS and CDR2 is FQNEAQ in the germline V gene. This CDR3 is built from 14 residues. Trimming shortened V by 5 bases and J by 3 bases, and 11 bases separated the two germline ends. This CDR3 is CASSHSGFNQPQHF. CDR3 in DNA: TGTGCCAGCAGCCATTCGGGATTCAATCAGCCCCAGCATTTT.

V is TRBV28 and J is TRBJ1-1; 8 bases are shared with TRBD1. Germline CDR1 and CDR2: MDHEN and SYDVKM. The junction had 6 bases not matched to a gene; V was cut back by 5 bases and J by 1 base. This CDR3 contains 15 residues. CDR3 residues: CASSPRQGWNTEAFF. DNA for the CDR3: TGTGCCAGCAGTCCCCGACAGGGGTGGAACACTGAAGCTTTCTTT.

J is TRBJ2-7 and V is TRBV11-3; 11 bases map to TRBD2. The CDR3 is 15 amino acids. V shed 5 bases and J 6 bases; nucleotides not matched to a gene: 9. Germline V gene sequence: CDR1 SGHNT, CDR2 YENEEA. In DNA form, the CDR3 reads TGTGCCAGCAGCCAATTTAGCGGGAGGGCCTCCGAGCAGTACTTC. As protein: CASSQFSGRASEQYF.

The chain couples TRBV5-6 to TRBJ2-5; D is perhaps TRBD2 (7 bases). This CDR3 comprises 15 residues. Germline CDR1 and CDR2: SGHDT and YYEEEE. V dropped 2 bases and J dropped 4 bases, with 15 bases sitting between them. CDR3 DNA sequence: TGTGCCAGCAGCTTTCTCGCGGGGGCGGCAGAGACCCAGTACTTC. Translating gives CASSFLAGAAETQYF.

The chain recombines TRBV4-1 with TRBJ2-2; 8 nucleotides match TRBD2. This CDR3 comprises 15 residues. Germline CDR1 reads MGHRA; CDR2 reads YSYEKL. V was pared by 4 bases and J by 1 base, with 2 bases of the junction left unmatched. For the CDR3, the DNA is TGCGCCAGCAGCCCGAGCGGGAGGAACACCGGGGAGCTGTTTTTT. Protein: CASSPSGRNTGELFF.

This chain uses TRBV5-4 with TRBJ2-1; D possibly corresponds to TRBD1 (6 bases). This CDR3 is built from 13 residues. Trimming left V 4 bases short and J 9 bases short, with 14 bases between. The germline V gene encodes CDR1 SGHNT and CDR2 YYREEE (reference sequence). CDR3 amino acids: CASSVTGMGEQFF. CDR3 DNA: TGTGCCAGCAGCGTAACAGGGATGGGTGAGCAGTTCTTC.

The chain uses TRBV2 and TRBJ1-6, with D perhaps matching TRBD1 (6 bases). Germline V lookup: CDR1 SNHLY, CDR2 FYNNEI. V was cut by 6 bases and J by 3 bases, with 18 bases left in between. The CDR3 has 17 amino acids. CDR3 DNA sequence: TGTGCCAGCAGAGAGGATAGGACAGTGATCTATAATTCACCCCTCCACTTT. Residues: CASREDRTVIYNSPLHF.